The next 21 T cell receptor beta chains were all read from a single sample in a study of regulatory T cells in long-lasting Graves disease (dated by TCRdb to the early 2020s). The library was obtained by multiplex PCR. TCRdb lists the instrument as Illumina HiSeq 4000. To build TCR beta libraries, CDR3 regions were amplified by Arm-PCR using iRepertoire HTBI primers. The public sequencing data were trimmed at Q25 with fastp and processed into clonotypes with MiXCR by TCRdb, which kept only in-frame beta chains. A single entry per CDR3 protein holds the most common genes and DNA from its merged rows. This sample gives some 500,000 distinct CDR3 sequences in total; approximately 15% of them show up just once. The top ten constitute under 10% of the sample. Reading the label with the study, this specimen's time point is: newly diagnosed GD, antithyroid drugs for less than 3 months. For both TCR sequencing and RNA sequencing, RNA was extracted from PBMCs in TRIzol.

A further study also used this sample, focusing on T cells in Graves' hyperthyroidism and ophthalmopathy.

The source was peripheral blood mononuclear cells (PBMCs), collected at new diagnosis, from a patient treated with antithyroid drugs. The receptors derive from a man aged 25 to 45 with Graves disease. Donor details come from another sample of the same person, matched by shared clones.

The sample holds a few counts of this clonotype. CDR3: CSVEAGGGDEQFF. The DNA for the CDR3 is TGCAGCGTTGAGGCAGGGGGCGGCGATGAGCAGTTCTTC. The chain recombines TRBV29-1 with TRBJ2-1; 8 bases are a match to TRBD1. Germline V gives CDR1 SQVTM, CDR2 ANQGSEA. This CDR3 has 13 residues. J gave up 8 bases and V 3 bases, and 6 bases lay outside the gene matches.

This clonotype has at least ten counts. For the CDR3, the DNA is TGTGCCAGCAGTGTGGCCACCCGCGACGCCTCCTACAATGAGCAGTTCTTC. Residues: CASSVATRDASYNEQFF. The chain couples TRBV2 to TRBJ2-1; D ambiguous. Between the trimmed V and J ends, which lost 4 bases and 0 bases, there was a span of 16 bases. CDR3 length equals 17 residues. CDR1 and CDR2 (germline): SNHLY, FYNNEI.

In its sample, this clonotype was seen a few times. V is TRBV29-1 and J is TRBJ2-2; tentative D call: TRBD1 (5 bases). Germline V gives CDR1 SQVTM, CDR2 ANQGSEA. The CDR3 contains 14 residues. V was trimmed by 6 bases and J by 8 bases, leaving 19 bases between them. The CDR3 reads CSVRQPGPGGELFF. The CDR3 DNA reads TGCAGCGTCCGACAGCCCGGCCCCGGGGGGGAGCTGTTTTTT.

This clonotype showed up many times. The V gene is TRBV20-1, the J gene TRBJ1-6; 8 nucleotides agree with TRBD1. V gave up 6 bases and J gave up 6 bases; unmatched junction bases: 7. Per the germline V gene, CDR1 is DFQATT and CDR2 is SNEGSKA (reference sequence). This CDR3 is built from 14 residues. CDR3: CSARTGNRNSPLHF. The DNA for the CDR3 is TGCAGTGCGCGGACAGGGAACCGTAATTCACCCCTCCACTTT.

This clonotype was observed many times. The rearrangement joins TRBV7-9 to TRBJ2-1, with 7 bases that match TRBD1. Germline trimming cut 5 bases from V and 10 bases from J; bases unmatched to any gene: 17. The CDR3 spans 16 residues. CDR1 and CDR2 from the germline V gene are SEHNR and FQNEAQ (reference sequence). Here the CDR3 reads CASSQSPGQSVSEQFF. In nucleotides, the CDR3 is TGTGCCAGCAGCCAATCTCCGGGACAGAGCGTGTCCGAGCAGTTCTTC.

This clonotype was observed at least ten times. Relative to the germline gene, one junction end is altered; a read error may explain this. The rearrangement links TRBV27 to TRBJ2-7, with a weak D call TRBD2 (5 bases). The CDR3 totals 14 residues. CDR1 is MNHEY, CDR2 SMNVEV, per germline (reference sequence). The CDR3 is CASRFGGGGYEQYF. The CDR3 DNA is TGTGCCAGCCGTTTCGGAGGAGGTGGCTACGAGCAGTACTTC.

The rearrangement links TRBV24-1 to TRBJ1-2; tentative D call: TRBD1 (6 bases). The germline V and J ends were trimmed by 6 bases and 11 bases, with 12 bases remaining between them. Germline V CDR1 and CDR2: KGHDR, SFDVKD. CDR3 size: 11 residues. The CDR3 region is CATSTRTEYTF. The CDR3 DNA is TGTGCCACCAGTACCCGGACAGAGTACACCTTC.

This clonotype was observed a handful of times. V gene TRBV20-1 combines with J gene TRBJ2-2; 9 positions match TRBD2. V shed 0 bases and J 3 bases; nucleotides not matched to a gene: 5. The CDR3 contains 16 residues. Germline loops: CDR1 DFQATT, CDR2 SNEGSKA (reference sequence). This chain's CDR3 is CSAREGSGSYTGELFF. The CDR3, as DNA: TGCAGTGCTAGAGAGGGTAGCGGGAGCTACACCGGGGAGCTGTTTTTT.

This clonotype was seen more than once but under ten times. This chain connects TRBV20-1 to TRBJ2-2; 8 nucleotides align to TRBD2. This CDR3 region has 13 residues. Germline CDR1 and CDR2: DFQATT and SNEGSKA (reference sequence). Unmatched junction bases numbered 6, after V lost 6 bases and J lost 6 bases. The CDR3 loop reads CSAYRLASGELFF. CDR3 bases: TGCAGTGCCTATAGACTAGCGTCCGGGGAGCTGTTTTTT.

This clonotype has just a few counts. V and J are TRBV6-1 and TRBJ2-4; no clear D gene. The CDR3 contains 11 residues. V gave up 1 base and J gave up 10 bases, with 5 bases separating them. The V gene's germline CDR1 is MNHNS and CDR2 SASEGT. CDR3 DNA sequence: TGTGCCAGCAGTGAAGTTTGGATTCAGTACTTC. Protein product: CASSEVWIQYF.

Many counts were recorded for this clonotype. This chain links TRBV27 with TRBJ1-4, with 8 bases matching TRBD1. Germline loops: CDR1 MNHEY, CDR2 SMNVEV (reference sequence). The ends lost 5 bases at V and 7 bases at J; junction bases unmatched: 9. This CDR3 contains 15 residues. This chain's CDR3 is CASSPRTGRSEKLFF. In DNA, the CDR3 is TGTGCCAGCAGTCCCCGGACAGGGCGGAGTGAAAAACTGTTTTTT.

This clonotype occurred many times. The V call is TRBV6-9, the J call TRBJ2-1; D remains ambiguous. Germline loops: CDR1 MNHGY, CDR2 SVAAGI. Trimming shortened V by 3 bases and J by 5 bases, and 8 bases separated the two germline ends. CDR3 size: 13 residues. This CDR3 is CASSYGRNNEQFF. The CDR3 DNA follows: TGTGCCAGCAGTTACGGCCGTAACAATGAGCAGTTCTTC.

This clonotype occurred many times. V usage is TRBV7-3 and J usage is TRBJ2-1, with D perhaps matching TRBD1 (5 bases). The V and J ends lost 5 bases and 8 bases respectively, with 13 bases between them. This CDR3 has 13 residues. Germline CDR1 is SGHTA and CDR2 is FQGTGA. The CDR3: CASSLQFRDEQFF. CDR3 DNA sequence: TGTGCCAGCAGCCTCCAGTTCAGGGATGAGCAGTTCTTC.

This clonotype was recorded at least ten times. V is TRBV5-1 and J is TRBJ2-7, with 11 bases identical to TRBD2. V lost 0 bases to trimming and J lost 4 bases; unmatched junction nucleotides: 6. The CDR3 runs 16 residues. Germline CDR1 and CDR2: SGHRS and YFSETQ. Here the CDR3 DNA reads TGCGCCAGCAGCTTGGTTAGTCTAGCGGGGGGATACGAGCAGTACTTC. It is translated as CASSLVSLAGGYEQYF.

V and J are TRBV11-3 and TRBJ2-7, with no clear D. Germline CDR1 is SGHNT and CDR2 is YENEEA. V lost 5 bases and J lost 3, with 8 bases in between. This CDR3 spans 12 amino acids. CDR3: CASSNKDYEQYF. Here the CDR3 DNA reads TGTGCCAGCAGCAACAAGGACTACGAGCAGTACTTC.

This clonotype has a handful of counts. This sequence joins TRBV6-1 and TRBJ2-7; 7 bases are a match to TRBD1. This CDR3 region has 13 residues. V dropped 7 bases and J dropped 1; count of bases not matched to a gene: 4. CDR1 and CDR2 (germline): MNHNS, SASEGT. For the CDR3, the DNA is TGTGCCAGCACCATGGGACAGTCCTACGAGCAGTACTTC. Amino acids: CASTMGQSYEQYF.

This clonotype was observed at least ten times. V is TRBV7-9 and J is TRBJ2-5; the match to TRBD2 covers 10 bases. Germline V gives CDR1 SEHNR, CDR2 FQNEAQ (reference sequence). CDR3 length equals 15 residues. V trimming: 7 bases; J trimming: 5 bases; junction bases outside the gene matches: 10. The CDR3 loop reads CASNQEREGQETQYF. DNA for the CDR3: TGTGCCAGCAACCAAGAGCGGGAGGGCCAGGAGACCCAGTACTTC.

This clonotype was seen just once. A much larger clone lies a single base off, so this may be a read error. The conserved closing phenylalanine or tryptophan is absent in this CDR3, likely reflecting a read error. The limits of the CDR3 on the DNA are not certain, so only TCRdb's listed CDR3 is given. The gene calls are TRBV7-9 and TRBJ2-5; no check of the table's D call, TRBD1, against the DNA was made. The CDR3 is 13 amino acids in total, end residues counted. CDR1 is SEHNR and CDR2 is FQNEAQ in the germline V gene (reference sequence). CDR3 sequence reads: CAGTPIPQQPTYL.

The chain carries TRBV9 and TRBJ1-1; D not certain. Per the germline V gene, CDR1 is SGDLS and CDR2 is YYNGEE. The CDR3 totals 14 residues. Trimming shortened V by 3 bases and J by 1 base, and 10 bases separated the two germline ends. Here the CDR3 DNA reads TGTGCCAGCAGCGCACAGCAATCGAACACTGAAGCTTTCTTT. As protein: CASSAQQSNTEAFF.

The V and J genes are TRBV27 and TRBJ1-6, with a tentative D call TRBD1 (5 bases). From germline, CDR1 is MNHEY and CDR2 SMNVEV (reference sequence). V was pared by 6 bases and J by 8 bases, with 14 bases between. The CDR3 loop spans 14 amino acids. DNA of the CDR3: TGTGCCAGCAGCCGGAATCTGGGGGATTCACCCCTCCACTTT. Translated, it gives CASSRNLGDSPLHF.

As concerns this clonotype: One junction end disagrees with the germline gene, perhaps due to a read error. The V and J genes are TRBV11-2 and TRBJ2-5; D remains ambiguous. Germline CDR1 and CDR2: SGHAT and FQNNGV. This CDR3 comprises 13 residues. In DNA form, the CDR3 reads TGCGCCAGCAGCAACGGCCCCGGAGAGACCCAGTACTTC. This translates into CASSNGPGETQYF.